Shown below are 32 T cell receptor beta chains from a single sample sequenced in a study of vaccination and CD4 T cells after COVID-19. No antigen is known for these receptors. Treatment denoted: roughly 10-day PBMC culture with coronavirus spike peptide pools or control peptides (ViraFEST assay). With the Oncomine TCR Beta short-read assay, DNA from cultured CD4+ T cells was sequenced. MiXCR was run by TCRdb on the PCR reads, yielding one entry per CDR3 protein. Among approximately 16,000 distinct CDR3 sequences listed, nearly 80% were seen once. The sequences come from CD4+ T cells from blood, cultured in vitro, collected after SARS-CoV-2 vaccination. These receptors were obtained from a human donor who received a COVID-19 vaccine.

The genes are TRBV19 and TRBJ1-2; D is perhaps TRBD1 (5 bases). Germline CDR1 is LNHDA and CDR2 is SQIVND (reference sequence). The CDR3 runs 13 residues. Trimming cost V 5 bases and J 6 bases, with 13 bases left between them. The CDR3 region is CASSPGGGNGYTF. The CDR3 DNA reads TGTGCCAGTAGTCCGGGCGGGGGGAATGGCTACACCTTC.

The chain uses TRBV6-1 and TRBJ2-1, with 13 nucleotides matching TRBD2. Germline trimming cut 4 bases from V and 0 bases from J; bases unmatched to any gene: 3. The germline V gene encodes CDR1 MNHNS and CDR2 SASEGT. The CDR3 runs to 17 residues. This chain's CDR3 is CASSGTSGGDSYNEQFF. As DNA, the CDR3 is TGTGCCAGCAGTGGGACTAGCGGGGGAGACTCCTACAATGAGCAGTTCTTC.

The V call is TRBV20-1, the J call TRBJ1-5; 9 nucleotides align to TRBD1. The V segment lost 5 bases and the J segment 4 bases; nucleotides outside the gene matches: 3. The CDR3 contains 13 residues. Germline V gene data show CDR1 as DFQATT and CDR2 as SNEGSKA (reference sequence). The CDR3 nucleotides read TGCAGTGCTGGACAGGGGCGAAATCAGCCCCAGCATTTT. Translated, it gives CSAGQGRNQPQHF.

This clonotype was observed once. The gene calls are TRBV7-9 and TRBJ1-2; possibly TRBD1 for D (5 bases). V dropped 1 base and J dropped 5 bases, with 8 bases sitting between them. The CDR3 contains 13 residues. Germline assignment: CDR1 SEHNR and CDR2 FQNEAQ (reference sequence). The CDR3 DNA is TGTGCCAGCAGCTTAGGACAGACGTATGGCTACACCTTC. Its translation is CASSLGQTYGYTF.

The genes are TRBV19 and TRBJ1-5; no clear D gene. Looked up from germline, CDR1 is LNHDA and CDR2 is SQIVND (reference sequence). The CDR3 is made up of 14 amino acids. The V end was cut by 8 bases, the J end by 1 base, with 12 bases between. The DNA of the CDR3 is TGTGCCAGTGGTCAGGTTCCCAGCAATCAGCCCCAGCATTTT. Amino acid sequence: CASGQVPSNQPQHF.

The CDR3 DNA sequence: TGTGCCTGGAGCCCGATGGGGGGCTCCCAAGAGACCCAGTACTTC. It specifies CAWSPMGGSQETQYF. The chain is built from TRBV30 and TRBJ2-5; D possibly uses TRBD1 or TRBD2 (6 bases each). Trimming cost V 3 bases and J 1 base, with 15 bases left between them. The V gene's germline CDR1 is GTSNPN and CDR2 SVGIG (reference sequence). The CDR3 is 15 residues long.

By share, this clonotype ranks as medium-sized. The chain has TRBV2 and TRBJ1-1, with TRBD1 identical over 7 bases. The CDR3 runs 14 residues. Germline values: CDR1 SNHLY, CDR2 FYNNEI. V was pared by 4 bases and J by 5 bases, with 7 bases of the junction left unmatched. CDR3 in DNA: TGTGCCAGCAGTGCGTCCAGGGGGAGGACTGAAGCTTTCTTT. It yields the protein CASSASRGRTEAFF.

The chain joins TRBV6-1 to TRBJ1-2, with 12 bases matching TRBD1. CDR3 length: 14 amino acids. Per the germline V gene, CDR1 is MNHNS and CDR2 is SASEGT. The ends lost 6 bases at V and 8 bases at J; junction bases unmatched: 7. In DNA form, the CDR3 reads TGTGCCAGCAGCTCGGGACAGGGGGCAGGGGGCTACACCTTC. Its protein is CASSSGQGAGGYTF.

The genes are TRBV12-3 or TRBV12-4 and TRBJ2-1; weak D call: TRBD2 (5 bases). The CDR3 extends over 15 amino acids. Deletions cut 0 bases from V and 0 bases from J, with 6 bases between. CDR3 DNA: TGTGCCAGCAGTTTAGCGGGGAGCTCCTACAATGAGCAGTTCTTC. Translated: CASSLAGSSYNEQFF.

The genes are TRBV7-2 and TRBJ1-2; no reliable D call. V was clipped by 1 base and J by 4 bases, with 10 bases between them. The length of the CDR3 is 14 residues. CDR1 is SGHTA, CDR2 FQGNSA, per germline. DNA of the CDR3: TGTGCCAGCAGCTTAGGAGAAAGTGCCTATGGCTACACCTTC. Its translation is CASSLGESAYGYTF.

The chain has TRBV15 and TRBJ1-1; 8 nucleotides agree with TRBD1. Trimming removed 1 base from V and 0 bases from J; junction bases left unmatched: 7. CDR3 length equals 17 residues. The V gene's germline CDR1 is LNHNV and CDR2 YYDKDF (reference sequence). The DNA for the CDR3 is TGTGCCACCAGCAGAGTATTCGGACAGGGAATGAACACTGAAGCTTTCTTT. Translated, it gives CATSRVFGQGMNTEAFF.

This clonotype is a singleton in its sample. The genes are TRBV10-1 and TRBJ2-3; 12 bases agree with TRBD2. Germline CDR1 is WNHNN and CDR2 is SYGVQD (reference sequence). This CDR3 spans 15 amino acids. After removal of 6 bases from V and 7 bases from J, the junction contained 8 bases not matched to a gene. CDR3 region: CASSLRTSGTYTQYF. The CDR3 nucleotides are TGCGCCAGCAGCCTACGGACTAGCGGGACCTATACGCAGTATTTT.

The chain employs TRBV21-1 and TRBJ1-5. TRBV21-1 counts as a pseudogene. The CDR3 spans 18 residues. In DNA, the CDR3 is TGTGCCAGCAGCACAGGACTCCACCCCGAGTATAGCAATCAGCCCCAGCATTTT. Its protein is CASSTGLHPEYSNQPQHF.

This clonotype has only one observation. The chain joins TRBV30 to TRBJ1-2; D gene ambiguous. The V gene lost 0 bases and the J gene lost 3 bases, with 8 bases spanning the gap. This CDR3 region has 13 residues. Germline lookup yields CDR1 GTSNPN and CDR2 SVGIG (reference sequence). The CDR3 DNA reads TGTGCCTGGAGTGTAGGTGGGGACTATGGCTACACCTTC. Encoded protein: CAWSVGGDYGYTF.

V usage is TRBV20-1 and J usage is TRBJ1-2; TRBD1 might be the D (5 bases). The CDR3 has 15 residues. The germline CDR1 and CDR2 sequences are DFQATT and SNEGSKA (reference sequence). The V end was cut by 4 bases, the J end by 6 bases, with 21 bases between. CDR3 sequence (DNA): TGCAGTGCTACGACCGGGGCCAGGGTGATACATGGCTACACCTTC. This codes for CSATTGARVIHGYTF.

This clonotype turned up a few times. This chain connects TRBV6-1 to TRBJ2-4, with TRBD1 matching 9 bases. This CDR3 comprises 14 residues. V shed 6 bases and J 7 bases; nucleotides not matched to a gene: 7. CDR1 MNHNS and CDR2 SASEGT come from the germline V gene. CDR3 loop: CASSATGGANIQYF. The CDR3 DNA is TGTGCCAGCAGCGCTACAGGGGGCGCGAACATTCAGTACTTC.

J is TRBJ2-1 and V is TRBV21-1; TRBD2, as called in the table, went unchecked against the DNA. TRBV21-1 is noted as a pseudogene. The CDR3 extends over 13 amino acids. The CDR3 DNA sequence: TGTGCCAGCAGCCCTCCTAGGCTCCGTGAGCAGTTCTTC. Protein product: CASSPPRLREQFF.

This clonotype has a single count. V and J are TRBV19 and TRBJ1-1; D is unresolved. The CDR3 has 16 amino acids. The V and J ends lost 4 bases and 0 bases respectively, with 15 bases between them. Germline assignment: CDR1 LNHDA and CDR2 SQIVND (reference sequence). CDR3 protein: CASSRRQRTMNTEAFF. The CDR3 DNA is TGTGCCAGTAGTAGACGACAACGAACCATGAACACTGAAGCTTTCTTT. The entire variable domain, with the rest obtained from reference TRBV19 and TRBJ1-1, is as follows: DGGITQSPKYLFRKEGQNVTLSCEQNLNHDAMYWYRQDPGQGLRLIYYSQIVNDFQKGDIAEGYSVSREKKESFPLTVTSAQKNPTAFYLCASSRRQRTMNTEAFFGQGTRLTVV.

This clonotype has just a few counts. The CDR3 DNA follows: TGTGCCAGCAGAAACAGACAGGGGTGGGATCAGCCCCAGCATTTT. Translated: CASRNRQGWDQPQHF. V is TRBV2 and J is TRBJ1-5, with 8 bases that match TRBD1. V was pared by 6 bases and J by 5 bases, with 9 bases of the junction left unmatched. Germline-derived CDR1 and CDR2 are SNHLY and FYNNEI. There are 15 residues in the CDR3.

The V call is TRBV7-9, the J call TRBJ2-3; D is ambiguous. CDR1 is SEHNR and CDR2 is FQNEAQ in the germline V gene (reference sequence). V gave up 2 bases and J gave up 6 bases, with 15 bases separating them. The CDR3 covers 15 residues. The CDR3 loop reads CASSLSGLAFDTQYF. CDR3 bases: TGTGCCAGCAGCTTATCCGGTCTTGCTTTTGATACGCAGTATTTT.

The chain uses TRBV27 and TRBJ1-6, with a tentative D call TRBD1 (6 bases). The CDR3 covers 17 residues. Germline assignment: CDR1 MNHEY and CDR2 SMNVEV (reference sequence). Trimming cost V 5 bases and J 0 bases, with 14 bases left between them. The CDR3 DNA reads as TGTGCCAGCAGTCTTACTACGGGGGCCTCCTATAATTCACCCCTCCACTTT. Translated, it gives CASSLTTGASYNSPLHF.

The chain joins TRBV7-8 to TRBJ2-2, with no clear D. The V end lost 4 bases, the J end lost 6 bases, and 12 bases lay between the germline ends. CDR1 is SGHVS, CDR2 FQNEAQ, per germline. The CDR3 runs 14 residues. The CDR3 sequence is CASSSTLVAGELFF. The CDR3 DNA sequence: TGTGCCAGCAGCTCGACCCTAGTGGCCGGGGAGCTGTTTTTT.

V is TRBV7-2 and J is TRBJ2-4; 11 bases align to TRBD2. The CDR3 is made up of 13 amino acids. J lost 12 bases, V lost 5 bases, and 6 bases had no gene match. From germline, CDR1 is SGHTA and CDR2 FQGNSA. CDR3 loop: CASSLGLAEDQYF. The CDR3 coding sequence is TGTGCCAGCAGCCTGGGACTAGCGGAAGATCAGTACTTC.

The rearrangement uses TRBV19 and TRBJ1-2; TRBD1 matches 8 bases. The V gene end was trimmed by 3 bases and the J gene end by 5 bases; junction bases not matched to a gene: 11. Germline assignment: CDR1 LNHDA and CDR2 SQIVND (reference sequence). The CDR3 consists of 16 residues. CDR3: CASSIPPGTGAYGYTF. The CDR3 DNA reads TGTGCCAGTAGTATCCCCCCGGGGACAGGAGCATATGGCTACACCTTC.

The chain recombines TRBV12-3 or TRBV12-4 with TRBJ1-2, with D possibly TRBD1 on 5 matching bases. This CDR3 is built from 14 residues. Trimming removed 5 bases at V and 8 bases at J, with 18 bases between. The CDR3 region has the DNA TGTGCCAGCAGTGGGACCGGGACCCAGGGAGGCTACACCTTC. It codes for CASSGTGTQGGYTF.

The chain couples TRBV6-1 to TRBJ2-2, with 8 positions matching TRBD1. The CDR3 runs 15 residues. Germline V CDR1 and CDR2: MNHNS, SASEGT. V lost 5 bases, J lost 0 bases, and 2 bases stayed unmatched. The CDR3 DNA reads TGTGCCAGCAGTCGGACAGGGACGAACACCGGGGAGCTGTTTTTT. Protein: CASSRTGTNTGELFF.

The gene calls are TRBV10-3 and TRBJ2-3; 7 nucleotides match TRBD2. Germline V gene sequence: CDR1 ENHRY, CDR2 SYGVKD. This CDR3 comprises 17 residues. Trimming removed 0 bases from V and 3 bases from J; junction bases left unmatched: 9. In DNA form, the CDR3 reads TGTGCCATCAGTGAGTCGATGGGAGGGCACGGTACAGATACGCAGTATTTT. Residues: CAISESMGGHGTDTQYF.

The chain's CDR3 is CASNYRGYEQYF. The CDR3 bases are TGTGCCAGCAACTACAGGGGGTACGAGCAGTACTTC. This chain connects TRBV2 to TRBJ2-7; TRBD1 matches 8 bases. The CDR3 totals 12 residues. J was trimmed by 4 bases and V by 7 bases; bases with no gene match: 3. Germline V CDR1 and CDR2: SNHLY, FYNNEI.

The V gene is TRBV19, the J gene TRBJ1-1; no definite D call. Deletions cut 5 bases from V and 10 bases from J, with 17 bases between. Germline lookup yields CDR1 LNHDA and CDR2 SQIVND (reference sequence). CDR3 size: 13 residues. For the CDR3, the DNA is TGTGCCAGTAGTGCCGGGTCAGGAAGGGCAGCTTTCTTT. This encodes CASSAGSGRAAFF.

By share of the sample, this clonotype is medium-sized. This chain joins TRBV7-8 and TRBJ1-1, with D possibly TRBD1 on 6 matching bases. The CDR3 consists of 16 residues. CDR1 is SGHVS, CDR2 FQNEAQ, per germline. The germline V and J ends were trimmed by 1 base and 2 bases, with 14 bases remaining between them. For the CDR3, the DNA is TGTGCCAGCAGCTTAGTTGGGGCAGGGGCAAACACTGAAGCTTTCTTT. Protein sequence: CASSLVGAGANTEAFF.

The J gene is TRBJ2-3, the V gene TRBV20-1; 9 bases are a match to TRBD2. CDR1 DFQATT and CDR2 SNEGSKA come from the germline V gene (reference sequence). With 6 bases clipped from V and 5 bases from J, the junction kept 9 bases outside the gene matches. CDR3 length equals 14 residues. The CDR3 region is CSARGGGAIDTQYF. CDR3 bases: TGCAGTGCAAGGGGCGGGGGGGCCATAGATACGCAGTATTTT.

The rearrangement links TRBV7-6 to TRBJ1-6, with TRBD1 identical over 7 bases. Germline CDR1 is SGHVS and CDR2 is FNYEAQ. This CDR3 comprises 15 residues. Losses at the gene ends were 4 bases for V and 8 bases for J; bases not matched to a gene: 8. The CDR3 here is CASSSQTGLDSPLHF. The CDR3 DNA sequence: TGTGCCAGCAGCTCTCAGACAGGGTTGGATTCACCCCTCCACTTT.